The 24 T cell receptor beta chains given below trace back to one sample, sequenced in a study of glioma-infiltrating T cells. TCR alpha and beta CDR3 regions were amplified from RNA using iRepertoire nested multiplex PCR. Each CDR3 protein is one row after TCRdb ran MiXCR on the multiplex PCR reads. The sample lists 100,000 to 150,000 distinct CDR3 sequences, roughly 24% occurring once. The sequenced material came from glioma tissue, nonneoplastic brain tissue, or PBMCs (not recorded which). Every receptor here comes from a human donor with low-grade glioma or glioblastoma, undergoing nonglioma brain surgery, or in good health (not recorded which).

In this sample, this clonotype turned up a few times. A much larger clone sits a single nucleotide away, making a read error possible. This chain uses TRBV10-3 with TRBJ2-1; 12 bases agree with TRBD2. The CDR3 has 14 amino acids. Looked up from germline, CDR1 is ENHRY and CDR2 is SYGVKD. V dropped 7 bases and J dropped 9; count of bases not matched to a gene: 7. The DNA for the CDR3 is TGTGCCATCAAGCCGGTACTAGCGGGAGGTGAGCAGTTCTTC. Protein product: CAIKPVLAGGEQFF.

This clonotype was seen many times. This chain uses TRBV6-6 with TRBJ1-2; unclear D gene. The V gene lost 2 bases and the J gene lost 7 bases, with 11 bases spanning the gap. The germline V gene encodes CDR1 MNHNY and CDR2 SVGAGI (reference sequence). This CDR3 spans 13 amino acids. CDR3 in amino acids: CASSYSSTSGYTF. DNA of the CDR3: TGTGCCAGCAGTTACAGTTCCACCAGTGGCTACACCTTC.

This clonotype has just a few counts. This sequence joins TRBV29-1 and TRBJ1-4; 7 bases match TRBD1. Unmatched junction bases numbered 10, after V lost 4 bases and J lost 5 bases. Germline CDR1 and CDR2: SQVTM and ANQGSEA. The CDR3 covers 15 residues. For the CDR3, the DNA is TGCAGCGTTGGCCTGTGGGGGACAGTGAATGAAAAACTGTTTTTT. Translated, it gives CSVGLWGTVNEKLFF.

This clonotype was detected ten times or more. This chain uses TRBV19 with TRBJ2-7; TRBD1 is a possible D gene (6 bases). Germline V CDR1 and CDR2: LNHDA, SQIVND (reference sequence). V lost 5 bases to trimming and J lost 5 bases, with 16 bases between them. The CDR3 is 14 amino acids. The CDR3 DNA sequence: TGTGCCAGTAGTGTTACAGGGAACAGCGACGAGCAGTACTTC. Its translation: CASSVTGNSDEQYF.

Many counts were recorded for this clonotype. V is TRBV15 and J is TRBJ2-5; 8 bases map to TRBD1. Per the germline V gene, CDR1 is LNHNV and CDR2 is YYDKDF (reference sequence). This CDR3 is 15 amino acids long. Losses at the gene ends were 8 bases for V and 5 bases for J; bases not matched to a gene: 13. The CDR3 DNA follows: TGTGCCACCGGAGACTATTCGGACAGGGCCGAGACCCAGTACTTC. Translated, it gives CATGDYSDRAETQYF.

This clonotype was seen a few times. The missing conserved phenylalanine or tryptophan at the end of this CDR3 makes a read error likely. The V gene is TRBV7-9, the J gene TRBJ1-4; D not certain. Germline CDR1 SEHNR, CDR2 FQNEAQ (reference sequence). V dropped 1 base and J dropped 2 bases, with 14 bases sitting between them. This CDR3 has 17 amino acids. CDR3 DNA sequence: TGTGCCAGCAGCTTAGATGGGGTTCGAAGCACTAATGAAAAACTGTTTCTT. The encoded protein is CASSLDGVRSTNEKLFL.

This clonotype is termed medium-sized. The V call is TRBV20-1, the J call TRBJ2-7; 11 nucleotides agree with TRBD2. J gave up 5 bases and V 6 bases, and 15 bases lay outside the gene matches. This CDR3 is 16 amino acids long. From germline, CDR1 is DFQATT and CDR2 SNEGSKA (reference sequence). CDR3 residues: CSADGVAGGPANEQYF. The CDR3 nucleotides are TGCAGTGCGGACGGGGTAGCGGGAGGGCCAGCCAACGAGCAGTACTTC.

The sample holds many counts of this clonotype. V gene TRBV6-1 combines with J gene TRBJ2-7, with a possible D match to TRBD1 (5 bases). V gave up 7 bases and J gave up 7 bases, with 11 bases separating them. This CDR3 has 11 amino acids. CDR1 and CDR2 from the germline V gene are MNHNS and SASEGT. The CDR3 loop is CASTYTGEQYF. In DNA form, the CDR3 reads TGTGCCAGCACCTACACAGGAGAGCAGTACTTC.

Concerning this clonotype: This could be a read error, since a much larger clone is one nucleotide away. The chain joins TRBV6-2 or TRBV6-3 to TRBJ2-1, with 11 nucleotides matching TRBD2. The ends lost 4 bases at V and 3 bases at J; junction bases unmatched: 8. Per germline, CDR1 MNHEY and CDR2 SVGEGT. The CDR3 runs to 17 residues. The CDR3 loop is CASSLPGLAARYNEQFF. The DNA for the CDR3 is TGTGCCAGCAGTTTACCGGGACTAGCGGCACGCTACAATGAGCAGTTCTTC.

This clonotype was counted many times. Here the CDR3 reads CASTPGQGRGYTF. The CDR3 DNA sequence: TGTGCCAGCACCCCCGGACAGGGTCGGGGCTACACCTTC. The chain links TRBV6-1 to TRBJ1-2; 8 bases match TRBD1. V dropped 7 bases and J dropped 8; count of bases not matched to a gene: 9. In germline, CDR1 is MNHNS, CDR2 SASEGT. CDR3 length: 13 residues.

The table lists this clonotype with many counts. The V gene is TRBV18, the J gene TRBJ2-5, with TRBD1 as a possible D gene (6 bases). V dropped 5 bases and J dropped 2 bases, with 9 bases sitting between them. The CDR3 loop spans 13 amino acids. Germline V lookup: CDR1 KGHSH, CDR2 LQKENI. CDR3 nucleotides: TGTGCCAGCTCAGAGGGGGTTCAAGAGACCCAGTACTTC. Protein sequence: CASSEGVQETQYF.

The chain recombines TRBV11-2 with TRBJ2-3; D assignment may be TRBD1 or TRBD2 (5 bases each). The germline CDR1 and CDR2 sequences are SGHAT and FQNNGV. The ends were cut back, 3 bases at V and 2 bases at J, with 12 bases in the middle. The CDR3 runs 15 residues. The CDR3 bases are TGTGCCAGCAGCTTGGGACCGATTCCCACAGATACGCAGTATTTT. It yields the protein CASSLGPIPTDTQYF.

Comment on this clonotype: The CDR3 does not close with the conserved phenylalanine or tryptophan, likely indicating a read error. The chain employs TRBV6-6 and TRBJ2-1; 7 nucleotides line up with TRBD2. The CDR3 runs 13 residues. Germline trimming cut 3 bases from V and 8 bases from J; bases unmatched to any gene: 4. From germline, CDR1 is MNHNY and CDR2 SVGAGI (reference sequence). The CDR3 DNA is TGTGCCAGCAGTTATGCGGGGGTGTATGAGCAGTTCTTG. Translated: CASSYAGVYEQFL.

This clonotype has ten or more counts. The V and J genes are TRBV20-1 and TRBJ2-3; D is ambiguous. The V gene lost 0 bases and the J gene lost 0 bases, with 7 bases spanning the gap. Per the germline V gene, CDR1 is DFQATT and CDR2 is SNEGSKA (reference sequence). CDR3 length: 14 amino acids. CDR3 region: CSARDRQSTDTQYF. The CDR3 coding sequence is TGCAGTGCTAGAGATCGCCAAAGCACAGATACGCAGTATTTT.

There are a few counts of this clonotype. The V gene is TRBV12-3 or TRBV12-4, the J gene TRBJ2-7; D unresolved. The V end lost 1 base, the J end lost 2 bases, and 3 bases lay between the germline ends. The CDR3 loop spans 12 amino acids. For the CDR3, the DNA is TGTGCCAGCAGTTTAGAGGCCTACGAGCAGTACTTC. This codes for CASSLEAYEQYF.

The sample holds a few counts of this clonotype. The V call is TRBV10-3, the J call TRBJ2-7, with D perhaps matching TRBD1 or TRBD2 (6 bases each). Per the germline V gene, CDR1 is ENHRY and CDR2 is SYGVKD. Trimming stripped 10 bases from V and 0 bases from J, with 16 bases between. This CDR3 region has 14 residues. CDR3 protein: CATGGGEPSYEQYF. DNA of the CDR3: TGTGCCACCGGAGGGGGAGAACCCTCCTACGAGCAGTACTTC.

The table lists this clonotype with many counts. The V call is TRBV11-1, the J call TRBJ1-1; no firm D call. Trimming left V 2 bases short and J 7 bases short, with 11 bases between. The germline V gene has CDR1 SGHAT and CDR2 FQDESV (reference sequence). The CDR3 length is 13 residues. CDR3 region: CASSLTPNGEAFF. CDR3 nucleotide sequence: TGTGCCAGCAGCTTAACCCCAAACGGTGAAGCTTTCTTT. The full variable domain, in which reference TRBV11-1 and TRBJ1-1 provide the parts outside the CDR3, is EAEVAQSPRYKITEKSQAVAFWCDPISGHATLYWYRQILGQGPELLVQFQDESVVDDSQLPKDRFSAERLKGVDSTLKIQPAELGDSAMYLCASSLTPNGEAFFGQGTRLTVV.

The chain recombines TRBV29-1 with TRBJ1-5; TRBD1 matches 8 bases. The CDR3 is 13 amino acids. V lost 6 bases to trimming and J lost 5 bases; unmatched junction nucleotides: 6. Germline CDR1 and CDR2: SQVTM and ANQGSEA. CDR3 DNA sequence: TGCAGCGTCGCCGGACAGGGCGATCAGCCCCAGCATTTT. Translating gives CSVAGQGDQPQHF.

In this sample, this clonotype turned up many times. In DNA, the CDR3 is TGTGCCAGCAGCGCTAGCGGGGCCACAGATACGCAGTATTTT. Its translation: CASSASGATDTQYF. The genes are TRBV7-2 and TRBJ2-3; 9 bases match TRBD2. This CDR3 has 14 residues. The germline V gene encodes CDR1 SGHTA and CDR2 FQGNSA. Germline trimming cut 5 bases from V and 2 bases from J; bases unmatched to any gene: 2. The full variable domain, with the rest looked up from reference TRBV7-2 and TRBJ2-3, is GAGVSQSPSNKVTEKGKDVELRCDPISGHTALYWYRQSLGQGLEFLIYFQGNSAPDKSGLPSDRFSAERTGGSVSTLTIQRTQQEDSAVYLCASSASGATDTQYFGPGTRLTVL.

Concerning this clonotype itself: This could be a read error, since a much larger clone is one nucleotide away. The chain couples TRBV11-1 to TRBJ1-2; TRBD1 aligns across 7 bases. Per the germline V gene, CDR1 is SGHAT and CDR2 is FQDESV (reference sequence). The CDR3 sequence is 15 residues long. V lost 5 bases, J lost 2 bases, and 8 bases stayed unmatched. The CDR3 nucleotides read TGTGCCAGCAGCCCAGCGGTGACAGGGAACTATGGCTACACCTTC. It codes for CASSPAVTGNYGYTF.

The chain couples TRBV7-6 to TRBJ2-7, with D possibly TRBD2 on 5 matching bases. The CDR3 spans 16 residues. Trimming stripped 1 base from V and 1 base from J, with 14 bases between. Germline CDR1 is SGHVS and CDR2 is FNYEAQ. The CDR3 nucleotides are TGTGCCAGCAGCTTAGTGGCTAGCTTAACATCCTACGAGCAGTACTTC. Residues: CASSLVASLTSYEQYF.

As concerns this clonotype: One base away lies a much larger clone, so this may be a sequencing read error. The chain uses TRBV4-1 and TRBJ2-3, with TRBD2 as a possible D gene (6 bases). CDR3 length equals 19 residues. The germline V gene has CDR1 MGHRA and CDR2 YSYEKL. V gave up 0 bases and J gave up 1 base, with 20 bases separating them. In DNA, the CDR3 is TGCGCCAGCAGCCAAGATCGGGCTAGCGTGAGGGTCGGCACAGATACGCAGTATTTT. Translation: CASSQDRASVRVGTDTQYF.

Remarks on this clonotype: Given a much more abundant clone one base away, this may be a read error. CDR3 nucleotides: TGTGCCAACAGACCACAGGGTAGGAGCAATCAGCCCCAGCATTTT. It specifies CANRPQGRSNQPQHF. The J gene is TRBJ1-5, the V gene TRBV27; a weak D match, TRBD1 (6 bases). Trimming shortened V by 10 bases and J by 1 base, and 17 bases separated the two germline ends. This CDR3 is built from 15 residues. Germline CDR1 reads MNHEY; CDR2 reads SMNVEV (reference sequence).

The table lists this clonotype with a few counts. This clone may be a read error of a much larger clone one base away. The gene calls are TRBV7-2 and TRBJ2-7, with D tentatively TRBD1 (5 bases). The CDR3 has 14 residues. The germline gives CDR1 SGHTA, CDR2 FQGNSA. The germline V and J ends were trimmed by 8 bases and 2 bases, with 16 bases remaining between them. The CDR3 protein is CASRYTDRAYEQYF. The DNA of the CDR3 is TGTGCCAGCCGCTACACCGACAGAGCCTACGAGCAGTACTTC.